The 9 T cell receptor beta chains presented below share a single source sample, sequenced in a study of blood T cell repertoires in COVID-19. Sequencing used immunoSEQ multiplex PCR; TCRdb keeps in-frame clones, though not all of them. This table has approximately 190,000 clones, almost 85% appearing once. Sequenced input: peripheral blood. The source of these receptors is a woman aged 70 to 79 with active or convalescent COVID-19.

This clone occurred once. V gene TRBV5-6 combines with J gene TRBJ1-1; 8 nucleotides match TRBD1. Per germline, CDR1 SGHDT and CDR2 YYEEEE. The length of the CDR3 is 16 residues. V was pared by 0 bases and J by 1 base, with 5 bases of the junction left unmatched. The CDR3 is CASSLGTGRRNTEAFF. CDR3 in DNA: TGTGCCAGCAGCTTGGGGACAGGGCGACGGAACACTGAAGCTTTCTTT.

This clone was recorded a few times. The genes are TRBV6-6 and TRBJ2-3; possible D gene TRBD2, 5 bases. Per germline, CDR1 MNHNY and CDR2 SVGAGI (reference sequence). The V end was cut by 6 bases, the J end by 6 bases, with 10 bases between. The CDR3 has 12 residues. The CDR3 sequence is CASSRPGDTQYF. In DNA, the CDR3 is TGTGCCAGCAGCCGGCCGGGGGATACGCAGTATTTT.

The chain carries TRBV28 and TRBJ1-2, with D unresolved. The CDR3 is 15 amino acids. The germline V gene encodes CDR1 MDHEN and CDR2 SYDVKM. Trimming pared 3 bases from V and 0 bases from J, leaving 11 bases between. The CDR3 coding sequence is TGTGCCAGCAGTTTTCTCCGCCGAGCTAACTATGGCTACACCTTC. It encodes CASSFLRRANYGYTF.

The genes are TRBV7-9 and TRBJ2-1; 11 positions match TRBD2. Trimming took 1 base from V and 5 from J; bases not matched to a gene: 10. The CDR3 consists of 18 residues. From germline, CDR1 is SEHNR and CDR2 FQNEAQ (reference sequence). CDR3 loop: CASSLVVTSGELNNEQFF. The CDR3 DNA is TGTGCCAGCAGCTTAGTAGTGACTAGCGGGGAACTAAACAATGAGCAGTTCTTC.

The chain uses TRBV3-1 (or the pseudogene TRBV3-2) and TRBJ2-5; D gene uncertain. Germline CDR1 reads LGHDT; CDR2 reads YNNKEL (reference sequence). The CDR3 loop spans 16 amino acids. Trimming took 3 bases from V and 4 from J, leaving 18 bases between them. The CDR3 DNA follows: TGTGCCAGCAGCCAGGGCGTGGTGAAGATAGGAGAGACCCAGTACTTC. This translates into CASSQGVVKIGETQYF.

The rearrangement joins TRBV4-2 to TRBJ1-1; D unresolved. CDR3 length: 15 amino acids. Trimming removed 5 bases from V and 0 bases from J, with 13 bases in between. Per the germline V gene, CDR1 is LGHNA and CDR2 is YNFKEQ. The CDR3 spells CASSFLRVMNTEAFF. In DNA, the CDR3 is TGTGCCAGCAGCTTCCTTCGGGTCATGAACACTGAAGCTTTCTTT.

V and J are TRBV3-1 (or the pseudogene TRBV3-2) and TRBJ2-7, with D unresolved. Germline loops: CDR1 LGHDT, CDR2 YNNKEL (reference sequence). The ends were cut back, 1 base at V and 1 base at J, with 5 bases in the middle. This CDR3 is built from 13 residues. CDR3 in amino acids: CASSQGLSYEQYF. CDR3 bases: TGTGCCAGCAGCCAAGGCCTATCCTACGAGCAGTACTTC.

This chain links TRBV6-5 with TRBJ2-7, with 9 bases that match TRBD2. CDR1 and CDR2 from the germline V gene are MNHEY and SVGAGI. V lost 10 bases and J lost 0; bases outside the gene matches: 4. The CDR3 covers 13 residues. CDR3 bases: TGTGCCACCCTAGCGGGAAACTCCTACGAGCAGTACTTC. Amino acid sequence: CATLAGNSYEQYF.

The V and J genes are TRBV6-5 and TRBJ2-7, with D possibly being TRBD1 (5 bases). The length of the CDR3 is 15 residues. The germline V gene encodes CDR1 MNHEY and CDR2 SVGAGI. Trimming shortened V by 5 bases and J by 0 bases, and 14 bases separated the two germline ends. The CDR3 DNA is TGTGCCAGCAGTACAGGTGCCTGGGGCTCCTACGAGCAGTACTTC. This encodes CASSTGAWGSYEQYF.